This T cell receptor (beta chain) emerged from a study of neurological immune-mediated disorders. Study-level points and caveats: Phylogenetic grouping assigned the repertoires of 18 of 34 multiple sclerosis patients to one related-CDR3 cluster, which constitutes a possible signature. Levels of TCR clonal expansion peaked in HTLV-1-associated myelopathy and reached their lowest in multiple sclerosis, under those of healthy controls.

Remarks on this clonotype: The antigen is not known.

As for the cDNA, it was generated by 5'RACE with 10-nucleotide random UMIs. MiXCR, run by TCRdb on the 5' RACE reads, gives a single entry per CDR3 protein. The sample includes about 62,000 distinct CDR3 sequences, around 4.8% of them seen just once. What was sequenced was PBMCs. This clonotype was sampled from a woman aged 45 to 65 with multiple sclerosis.

The CDR3 reads CASSPFRNEQFF. DNA for the CDR3: TGTGCCAGCAGCCCCTTTCGGAATGAGCAGTTCTTC. The chain uses TRBV6-2 or TRBV6-3 and TRBJ2-1, with D hard to call. Looked up from germline, CDR1 is MNHEY and CDR2 is SVGEGT. Deletions cut 6 bases from V and 7 bases from J, with 10 bases between. This CDR3 is built from 12 residues.